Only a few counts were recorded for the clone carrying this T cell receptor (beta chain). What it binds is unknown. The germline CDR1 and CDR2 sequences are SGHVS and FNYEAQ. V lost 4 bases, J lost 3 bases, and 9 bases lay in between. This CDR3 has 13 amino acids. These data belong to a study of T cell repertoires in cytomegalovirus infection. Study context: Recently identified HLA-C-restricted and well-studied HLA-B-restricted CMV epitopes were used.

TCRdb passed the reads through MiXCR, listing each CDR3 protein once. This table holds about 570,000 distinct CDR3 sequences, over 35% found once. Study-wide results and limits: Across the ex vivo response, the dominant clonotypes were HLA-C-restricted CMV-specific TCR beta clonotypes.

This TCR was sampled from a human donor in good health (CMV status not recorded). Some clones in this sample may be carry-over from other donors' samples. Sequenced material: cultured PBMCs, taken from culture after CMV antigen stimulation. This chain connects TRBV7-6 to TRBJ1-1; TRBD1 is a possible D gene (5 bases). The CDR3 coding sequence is TGTGCCAGCAGCTCGGACATTTACACTGAAGCTTTCTTT. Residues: CASSSDIYTEAFF.